The next 23 T cell receptor beta chains were all read from a single sample in a study of blood T cell repertoires in COVID-19. The repertoire was sequenced with immunoSEQ multiplex PCR; TCRdb's copy has only in-frame clones and lacks some. The sample consists of around 43,000 clones, 88% of them appearing once. Sequencing was done on a sample of peripheral blood. The receptors originated from a woman in her seventies with acute or convalescent COVID-19.

The rearrangement links TRBV30 to TRBJ2-6, with unresolved D. V was cut by 2 bases and J by 0 bases, with 17 bases left in between. Germline CDR1 reads GTSNPN; CDR2 reads SVGIG (reference sequence). The CDR3 runs to 18 residues. This CDR3 reads CAWSWFPPTYSGANVLTF. The CDR3 DNA reads TGTGCCTGGAGTTGGTTTCCCCCTACGTACTCTGGGGCCAACGTCCTGACTTTC.

V gene TRBV27 combines with J gene TRBJ1-2; D may be TRBD1 (5 bases). This CDR3 has 14 amino acids. Germline CDR1 reads MNHEY; CDR2 reads SMNVEV (reference sequence). The V gene lost 2 bases and the J gene lost 2 bases, with 9 bases spanning the gap. CDR3 amino acids: CASSLLAGNYGYTF. In nucleotides, the CDR3 is TGTGCCAGCAGTTTACTGGCAGGGAACTATGGCTACACCTTC.

The chain carries TRBV7-3 and TRBJ2-6; 7 nucleotides line up with TRBD2. Germline V CDR1 and CDR2: SGHTA, FQGTGA. CDR3 length equals 18 residues. J lost 2 bases, V lost 5 bases, and 12 bases had no gene match. The CDR3 reads CASSPPGLPSTGANVLTF. CDR3 DNA: TGTGCCAGCAGCCCGCCGGGACTACCCTCTACTGGGGCCAACGTCCTGACTTTC.

V is TRBV18 and J is TRBJ1-1, with D possibly matching TRBD1 (6 bases). The ends were cut back, 4 bases at V and 0 bases at J, with 12 bases in the middle. The length of the CDR3 is 15 residues. From germline, CDR1 is KGHSH and CDR2 LQKENI. This CDR3 reads CASSHDWTVNTEAFF. In DNA form, the CDR3 reads TGTGCCAGCTCACACGATTGGACAGTGAACACTGAAGCTTTCTTT.

The genes are TRBV7-3 and TRBJ1-6; 7 positions agree with TRBD1. Germline V gene lookup returns CDR1 SGHTA and CDR2 FQGTGA. The CDR3 is 16 residues long. V shed 5 bases, J shed 8 bases, and the junction held 12 bases outside the gene matches. The CDR3 coding sequence is TGTGCCAGCAGCGAAGCTCCTCCAGGGGGTTATTCACCCCTCCACTTT. Translation gives CASSEAPPGGYSPLHF.

The genes are TRBV5-1 and TRBJ2-2; no reliable D call. The ends were cut back, 0 bases at V and 8 bases at J, with 17 bases in the middle. The CDR3 spans 16 residues. Per germline, CDR1 SGHRS and CDR2 YFSETQ. The CDR3 region is CASSLAVLSQSGELFF. In DNA form, the CDR3 reads TGCGCCAGCAGCTTGGCAGTATTGTCGCAGTCTGGGGAGCTGTTTTTT.

The chain combines TRBV13 with TRBJ2-1, with D unclear. The CDR3 totals 15 residues. Germline CDR1 is PRHDT and CDR2 is FYEKMQ (reference sequence). The V and J ends lost 2 bases and 0 bases respectively, with 8 bases between them. This CDR3 reads CASSLRSVSYNEQFF. The CDR3 bases are TGTGCCAGCAGCTTACGGTCGGTCTCCTACAATGAGCAGTTCTTC.

The chain links TRBV7-7 to TRBJ2-5; D is possibly TRBD1 (5 bases). Germline V gives CDR1 SSHAT, CDR2 FNYEAQ (reference sequence). This CDR3 has 13 residues. Trimming pared 5 bases from V and 4 bases from J, leaving 11 bases between. CDR3 DNA sequence: TGTGCCAGCAGCGCCTCAGGGATAGAGACCCAGTACTTC. Residues: CASSASGIETQYF.

The rearrangement joins TRBV19 to TRBJ1-1; D perhaps matches TRBD1 (5 bases). Germline CDR1 LNHDA, CDR2 SQIVND (reference sequence). The CDR3 has 14 amino acids. Trimming left V 1 base short and J 7 bases short, with 13 bases between. For the CDR3, the DNA is TGTGCCAGTAGTATAGCCGGGGGTTGGGGTGAAGCTTTCTTT. Amino acids: CASSIAGGWGEAFF.

This rearrangement joins TRBV24-1 to TRBJ2-7; 11 bases are a match to TRBD1. Germline V CDR1 and CDR2: KGHDR, SFDVKD. The J segment lost 2 bases and the V segment lost 5 bases, leaving 7 bases of the junction unmatched. The length of the CDR3 is 16 residues. CDR3 sequence: CATSVWGTGGPYEQYV. CDR3 in DNA: TGTGCCACCAGTGTCTGGGGGACAGGGGGGCCCTACGAGCAGTACGTC.

The CDR3 sequence: CASSLPSGSSYNEQFF. DNA for the CDR3: TGTGCCAGCAGCTTACCTAGCGGGAGCTCCTACAATGAGCAGTTCTTC. This chain connects TRBV13 to TRBJ2-1; 10 nucleotides line up with TRBD2. Per germline, CDR1 PRHDT and CDR2 FYEKMQ (reference sequence). V was clipped by 2 bases and J by 0 bases; unmatched bases: 1. The CDR3 sequence is 16 residues long.

The chain uses TRBV7-2 and TRBJ2-1, with 8 bases that match TRBD2. The CDR3 consists of 14 residues. Germline values: CDR1 SGHTA, CDR2 FQGNSA. V lost 4 bases and J lost 9; bases outside the gene matches: 8. CDR3 in amino acids: CASSSTGTSGEQFF. The CDR3 DNA reads as TGTGCCAGCAGCTCCACCGGGACTAGTGGTGAGCAGTTCTTC. Based on the CDR3 plus reference TRBV7-2 and TRBJ2-1, the full variable domain is GAGVSQSPSNKVTEKGKDVELRCDPISGHTALYWYRQSLGQGLEFLIYFQGNSAPDKSGLPSDRFSAERTGGSVSTLTIQRTQQEDSAVYLCASSSTGTSGEQFFGPGTRLTVL.

The J gene is TRBJ2-3, the V gene TRBV3-1 (or the pseudogene TRBV3-2); D call uncertain. This CDR3 is built from 15 residues. Germline CDR1 is LGHDT and CDR2 is YNNKEL (reference sequence). V lost 5 bases and J lost 14, with 26 bases in between. The CDR3 here is CASSTVSSPLELRYF. The DNA of the CDR3 is TGTGCCAGCAGCACCGTTAGTAGCCCACTCGAATTGCGGTATTTT.

The chain links TRBV3-1 (or the pseudogene TRBV3-2) to TRBJ2-2; TRBD2 is a possible D gene (5 bases). V was cut by 1 base and J by 7 bases, with 19 bases left in between. The CDR3 has 17 residues. CDR1 LGHDT and CDR2 YNNKEL come from the germline V gene (reference sequence). DNA for the CDR3: TGTGCCAGCAGCCAAGGAGGTGTTCGGGAAGGAATCGGGGAGCTGTTTTTT. Translation: CASSQGGVREGIGELFF.

This clone was seen just once. The rearrangement joins TRBV12-3 or TRBV12-4 to TRBJ1-1; possibly TRBD1 for D (5 bases). The CDR3 runs to 13 residues. V was trimmed by 3 bases and J by 4 bases, leaving 9 bases between them. The CDR3 DNA reads as TGTGCCAGCAGTTTGTCAGGGTCCACTGAAGCTTTCTTT. It specifies CASSLSGSTEAFF.

This rearrangement joins TRBV7-2 to TRBJ1-5; D is undetermined. The length of the CDR3 is 12 residues. With 2 bases removed from V and 3 bases from J, the gap between germline ends came to 2 bases. Germline V CDR1 and CDR2: SGHTA, FQGNSA. CDR3 DNA sequence: TGTGCCAGCAGCTTACTCAATCAGCCCCAGCATTTT. This translates into CASSLLNQPQHF.

The chain carries TRBV9 and TRBJ2-3; 10 bases fit TRBD2. The CDR3 is made up of 17 amino acids. The germline V gene encodes CDR1 SGDLS and CDR2 YYNGEE. Trimming at V came to 0 bases and at J to 6 bases, leaving 10 bases not matched to a gene. The CDR3 protein is CASSVVGLANDPDTQYF. DNA of the CDR3: TGTGCCAGCAGCGTAGTGGGACTAGCGAATGATCCGGATACGCAGTATTTT.

This chain uses TRBV10-3 with TRBJ2-2, with TRBD1 matching over 10 bases. The CDR3 is made up of 16 amino acids. V shed 2 bases, J shed 4 bases, and the junction held 4 bases outside the gene matches. Germline values: CDR1 ENHRY, CDR2 SYGVKD. CDR3 amino acids: CAISEPTGGITGELFF. The CDR3 DNA is TGTGCCATCAGTGAGCCGACAGGGGGCATCACCGGGGAGCTGTTTTTT.

The chain joins TRBV18 to TRBJ2-1, with D possibly being TRBD2 (5 bases). CDR1 KGHSH and CDR2 LQKENI come from the germline V gene. Trimming removed 0 bases at V and 6 bases at J, with 12 bases between. The CDR3 consists of 15 residues. The CDR3: CASSPPGRIRNEQFF. CDR3 nucleotide sequence: TGTGCCAGCTCACCACCGGGGAGAATTCGCAATGAGCAGTTCTTC.

The chain recombines TRBV18 with TRBJ2-3; a possible D gene is TRBD1 (6 bases). Germline-derived CDR1 and CDR2 are KGHSH and LQKENI. Trimming cost V 2 bases and J 6 bases, with 15 bases left between them. The CDR3 is made up of 15 amino acids. This CDR3 is CASSPYRQASDTQYF. CDR3 nucleotide sequence: TGTGCCAGCTCACCATATAGACAGGCCTCTGATACGCAGTATTTT.

The CDR3 nucleotides read TGTGCCAGTAGTCTGGGACAGGGAACTCTTACCCAAGAGACCCAGTACTTC. Encoded protein: CASSLGQGTLTQETQYF. The rearrangement uses TRBV19 and TRBJ2-5, with 9 bases aligning to TRBD1. The CDR3 is made up of 17 amino acids. Trimming cost V 5 bases and J 1 base; bases outside gene matches: 11. Germline assignment: CDR1 LNHDA and CDR2 SQIVND (reference sequence).

The chain links TRBV6-5 to TRBJ2-5; 10 bases match TRBD2. The CDR3 extends over 15 amino acids. The J segment lost 5 bases and the V segment lost 5 bases, leaving 8 bases of the junction unmatched. Germline V gene sequence: CDR1 MNHEY, CDR2 SVGAGI. The CDR3 region is CASSTERGGRETQYF. The CDR3 region has the DNA TGTGCCAGCAGTACAGAGCGGGGGGGACGGGAGACCCAGTACTTC.

This clone came up a few times. The chain combines TRBV19 with TRBJ1-5, with a possible D match to TRBD1 (5 bases). This CDR3 contains 14 residues. V was cut by 3 bases and J by 6 bases, with 12 bases left in between. Germline loops: CDR1 LNHDA, CDR2 SQIVND (reference sequence). The CDR3 DNA is TGTGCCAGTAGTATCCAGGGAAGGGGTCAGCCCCAGCATTTT. It yields the protein CASSIQGRGQPQHF.